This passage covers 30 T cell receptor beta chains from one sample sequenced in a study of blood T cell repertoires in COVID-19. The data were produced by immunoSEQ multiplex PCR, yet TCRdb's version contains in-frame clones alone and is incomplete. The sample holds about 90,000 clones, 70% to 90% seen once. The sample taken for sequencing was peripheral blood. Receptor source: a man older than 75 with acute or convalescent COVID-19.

CDR3 sequence reads: CASSLFRGTSGRTDTQYF. The CDR3, as DNA: TGTGCCAGCAGTTTATTTAGGGGGACTAGCGGGAGAACAGATACGCAGTATTTT. V gene TRBV28 combines with J gene TRBJ2-3; the match to TRBD2 covers 14 bases. From germline, CDR1 is MDHEN and CDR2 SYDVKM. The CDR3 is made up of 18 amino acids. The J segment lost 3 bases and the V segment lost 1 base, leaving 6 bases of the junction unmatched.

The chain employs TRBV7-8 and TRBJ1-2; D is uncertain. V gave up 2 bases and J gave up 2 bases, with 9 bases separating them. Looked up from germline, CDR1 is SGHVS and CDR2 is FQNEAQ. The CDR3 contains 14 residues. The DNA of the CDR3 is TGTGCCAGCAGCTTAAGAGCGTCAAACTATGGCTACACCTTC. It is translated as CASSLRASNYGYTF.

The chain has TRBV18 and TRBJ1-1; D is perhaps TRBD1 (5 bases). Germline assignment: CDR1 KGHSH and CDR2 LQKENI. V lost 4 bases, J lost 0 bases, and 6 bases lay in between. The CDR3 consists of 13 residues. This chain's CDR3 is CASSQGMNTEAFF. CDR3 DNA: TGTGCCAGCTCACAGGGGATGAACACTGAAGCTTTCTTT.

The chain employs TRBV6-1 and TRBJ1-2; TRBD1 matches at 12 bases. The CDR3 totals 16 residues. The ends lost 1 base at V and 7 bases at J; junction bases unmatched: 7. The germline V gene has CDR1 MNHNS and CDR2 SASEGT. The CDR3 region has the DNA TGTGCCAGCAGTGAAGGGGACAGGGGGCGCCGCGTTGGCTACACCTTC. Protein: CASSEGDRGRRVGYTF.

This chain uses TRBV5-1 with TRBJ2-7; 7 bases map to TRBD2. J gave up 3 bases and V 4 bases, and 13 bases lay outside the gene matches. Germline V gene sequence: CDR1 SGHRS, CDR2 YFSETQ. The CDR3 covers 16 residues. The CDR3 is CASSPLGRGSSYEQYF. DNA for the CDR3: TGCGCCAGCAGCCCTCTCGGGCGCGGGAGCAGCTACGAGCAGTACTTC.

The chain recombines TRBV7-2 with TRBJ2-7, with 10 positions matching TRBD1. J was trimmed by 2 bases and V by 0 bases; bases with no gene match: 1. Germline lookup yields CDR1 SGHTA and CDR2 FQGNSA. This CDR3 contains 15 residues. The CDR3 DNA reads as TGTGCCAGCAGCTTAGCTGGACAGGGGGCCTACGAGCAGTACTTC. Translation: CASSLAGQGAYEQYF. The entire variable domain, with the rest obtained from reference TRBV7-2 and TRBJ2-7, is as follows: GAGVSQSPSNKVTEKGKDVELRCDPISGHTALYWYRQSLGQGLEFLIYFQGNSAPDKSGLPSDRFSAERTGGSVSTLTIQRTQQEDSAVYLCASSLAGQGAYEQYFGPGTRLTVT.

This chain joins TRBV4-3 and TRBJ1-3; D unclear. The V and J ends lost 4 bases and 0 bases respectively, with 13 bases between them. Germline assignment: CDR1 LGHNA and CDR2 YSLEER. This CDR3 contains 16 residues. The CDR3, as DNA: TGCGCCAGCAGCCCCCGAGGGAGATACTCTGGAAACACCATATATTTT. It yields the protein CASSPRGRYSGNTIYF.

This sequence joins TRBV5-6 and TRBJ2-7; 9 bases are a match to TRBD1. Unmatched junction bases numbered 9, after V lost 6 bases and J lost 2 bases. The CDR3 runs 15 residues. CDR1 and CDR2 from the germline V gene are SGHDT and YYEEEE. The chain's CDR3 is CASNLRDRVTYEQYF. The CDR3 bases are TGTGCCAGCAACCTCCGGGACAGGGTGACCTACGAGCAGTACTTC.

CDR3 sequence (DNA): TGCGCCAGCAGCTTGGAGCCTAGCGGGGCACACAATGAGCAGTTCTTC. Protein sequence: CASSLEPSGAHNEQFF. The chain uses TRBV5-1 and TRBJ2-1; 9 bases match TRBD2. This CDR3 region has 16 residues. Germline values: CDR1 SGHRS, CDR2 YFSETQ. The ends lost 0 bases at V and 5 bases at J; junction bases unmatched: 6.

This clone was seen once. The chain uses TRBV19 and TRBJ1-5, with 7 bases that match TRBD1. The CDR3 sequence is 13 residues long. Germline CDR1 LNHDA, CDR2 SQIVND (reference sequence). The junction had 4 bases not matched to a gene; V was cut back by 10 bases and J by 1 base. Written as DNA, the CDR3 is TGTGCCACCTCGGGACAGAGCAATCAGCCCCAGCATTTT. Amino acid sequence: CATSGQSNQPQHF. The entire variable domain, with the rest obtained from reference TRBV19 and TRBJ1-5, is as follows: DGGITQSPKYLFRKEGQNVTLSCEQNLNHDAMYWYRQDPGQGLRLIYYSQIVNDFQKGDIAEGYSVSREKKESFPLTVTSAQKNPTAFYLCATSGQSNQPQHFGDGTRLSIL.

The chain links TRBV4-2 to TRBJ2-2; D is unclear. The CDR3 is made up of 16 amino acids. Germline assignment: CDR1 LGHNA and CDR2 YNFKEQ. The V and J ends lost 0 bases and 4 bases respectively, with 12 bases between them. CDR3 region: CASSQEVRSGTGELFF. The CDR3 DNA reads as TGTGCCAGCAGCCAAGAGGTGAGATCGGGCACCGGGGAGCTGTTTTTT.

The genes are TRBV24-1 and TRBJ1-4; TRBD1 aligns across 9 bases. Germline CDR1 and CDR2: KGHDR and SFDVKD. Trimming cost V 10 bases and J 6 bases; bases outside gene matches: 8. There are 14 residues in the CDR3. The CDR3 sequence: CATRPGTGHEKLFF. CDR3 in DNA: TGTGCCACGAGACCCGGGACAGGGCATGAAAAACTGTTTTTT.

Here the CDR3 DNA reads TGTGCCATCAGTGAATCTAGCGGGAGTAGGGAGACCCAGTACTTC. Translation gives CAISESSGSRETQYF. This chain connects TRBV10-3 to TRBJ2-5, with 10 bases lining up with TRBD2. The V gene's germline CDR1 is ENHRY and CDR2 SYGVKD. The J segment lost 5 bases and the V segment lost 3 bases, leaving 6 bases of the junction unmatched. The CDR3 has 15 amino acids.

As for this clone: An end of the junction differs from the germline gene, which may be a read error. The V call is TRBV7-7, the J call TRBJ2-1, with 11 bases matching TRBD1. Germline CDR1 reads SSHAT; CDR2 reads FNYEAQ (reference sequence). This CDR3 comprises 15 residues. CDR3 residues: CASSSGQGAYNEQFF. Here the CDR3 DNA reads TGTGCTAGCAGCTCCGGACAGGGGGCTTACAATGAGCAGTTCTTC.

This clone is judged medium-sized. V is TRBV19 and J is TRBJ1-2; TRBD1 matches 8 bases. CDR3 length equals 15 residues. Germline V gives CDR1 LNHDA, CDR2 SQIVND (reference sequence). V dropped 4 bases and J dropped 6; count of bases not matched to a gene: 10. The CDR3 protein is CASSTVYRGEDGYTF. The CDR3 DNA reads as TGTGCCAGTAGTACAGTGTACAGGGGGGAGGATGGCTACACCTTC.

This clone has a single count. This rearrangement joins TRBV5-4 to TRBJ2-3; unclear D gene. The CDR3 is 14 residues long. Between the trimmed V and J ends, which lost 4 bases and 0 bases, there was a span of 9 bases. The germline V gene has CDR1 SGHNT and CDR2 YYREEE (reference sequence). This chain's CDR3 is CASSPSSSTDTQYF. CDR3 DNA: TGTGCCAGCAGCCCCTCGTCCAGCACAGATACGCAGTATTTT.

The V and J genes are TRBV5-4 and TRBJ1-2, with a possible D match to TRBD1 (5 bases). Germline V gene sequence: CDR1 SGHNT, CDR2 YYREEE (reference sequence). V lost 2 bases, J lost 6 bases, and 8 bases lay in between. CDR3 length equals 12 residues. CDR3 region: CASSFQGNGYTF. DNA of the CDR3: TGTGCCAGCAGCTTTCAGGGAAATGGCTACACCTTC.

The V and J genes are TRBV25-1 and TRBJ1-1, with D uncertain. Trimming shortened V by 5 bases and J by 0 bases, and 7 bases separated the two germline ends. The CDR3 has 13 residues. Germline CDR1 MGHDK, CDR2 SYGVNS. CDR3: CASSRGVNTEAFF. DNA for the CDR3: TGTGCCAGCAGTCGAGGTGTGAACACTGAAGCTTTCTTT.

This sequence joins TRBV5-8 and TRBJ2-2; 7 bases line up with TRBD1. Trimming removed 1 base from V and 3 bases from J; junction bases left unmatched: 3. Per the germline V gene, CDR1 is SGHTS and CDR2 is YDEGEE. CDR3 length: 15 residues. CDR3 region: CASSLRGGDTGELFF. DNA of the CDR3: TGTGCCAGCAGCTTGCGAGGGGGCGACACCGGGGAGCTGTTTTTT.

The CDR3: CANPDLGDSQETQYF. CDR3 nucleotides: TGTGCCAATCCGGACTTGGGGGACTCCCAAGAGACCCAGTACTTC. V usage is TRBV6-4 and J usage is TRBJ2-5; possibly TRBD2 for D (6 bases). The germline V and J ends were trimmed by 10 bases and 1 base, with 19 bases remaining between them. The germline V gene has CDR1 MRHNA and CDR2 SNTAGT. CDR3 size: 15 residues.

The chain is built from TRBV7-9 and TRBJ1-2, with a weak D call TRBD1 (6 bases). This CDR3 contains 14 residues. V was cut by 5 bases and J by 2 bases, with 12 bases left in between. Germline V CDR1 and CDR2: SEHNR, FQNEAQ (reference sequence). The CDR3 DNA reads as TGTGCCAGCAGCCCCCCGGGACACAACTATGGCTACACCTTC. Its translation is CASSPPGHNYGYTF.

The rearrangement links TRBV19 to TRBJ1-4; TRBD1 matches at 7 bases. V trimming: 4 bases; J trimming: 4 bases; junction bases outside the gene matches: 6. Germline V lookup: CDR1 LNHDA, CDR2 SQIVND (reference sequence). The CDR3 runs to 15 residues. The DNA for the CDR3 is TGTGCCAGTAGTACTGGGACAGCGTTTAATGAAAAACTGTTTTTT. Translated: CASSTGTAFNEKLFF.

CDR3 in DNA: TGTGCCAGCAGCTCCTCTTTGAGGCTAGCGGCGGGAGCGAACACCGGGGAGCTGTTTTTT. The encoded protein is CASSSSLRLAAGANTGELFF. The chain uses TRBV11-3 and TRBJ2-2, with 7 bases that match TRBD2. Looked up from germline, CDR1 is SGHNT and CDR2 is YENEEA. The CDR3 has 20 residues. The trim removed 4 bases at V and 0 bases at J, leaving 17 bases unmatched.

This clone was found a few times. The CDR3, as DNA: TGTGCCAGCAGCGTAGAGTGGACTAGCCACAATGAGCAGTTCTTC. Amino acids: CASSVEWTSHNEQFF. The rearrangement links TRBV9 to TRBJ2-1, with 8 bases lining up with TRBD2. J lost 5 bases, V lost 0 bases, and 4 bases had no gene match. CDR1 is SGDLS and CDR2 is YYNGEE in the germline V gene. This CDR3 is built from 15 residues.

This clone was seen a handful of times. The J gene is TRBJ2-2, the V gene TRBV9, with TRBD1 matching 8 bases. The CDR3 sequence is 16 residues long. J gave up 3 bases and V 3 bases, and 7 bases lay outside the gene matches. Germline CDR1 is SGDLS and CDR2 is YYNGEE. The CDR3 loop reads CASSALRGQDTGELFF. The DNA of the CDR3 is TGTGCCAGCAGCGCGCTCAGGGGGCAGGACACCGGGGAGCTGTTTTTT.

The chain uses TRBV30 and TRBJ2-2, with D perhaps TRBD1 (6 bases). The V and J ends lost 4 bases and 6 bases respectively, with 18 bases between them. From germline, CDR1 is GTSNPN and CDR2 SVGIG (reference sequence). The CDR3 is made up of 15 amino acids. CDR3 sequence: CAWTRGHRPSGELFF. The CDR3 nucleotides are TGTGCCTGGACACGGGGACACCGACCGTCCGGGGAGCTGTTTTTT.

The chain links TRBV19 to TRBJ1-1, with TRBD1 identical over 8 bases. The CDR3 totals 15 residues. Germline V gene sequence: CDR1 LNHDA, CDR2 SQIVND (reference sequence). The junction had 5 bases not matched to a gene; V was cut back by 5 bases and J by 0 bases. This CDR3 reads CASSPTTGVNTEAFF. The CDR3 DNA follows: TGTGCCAGTAGTCCAACGACAGGGGTGAACACTGAAGCTTTCTTT.

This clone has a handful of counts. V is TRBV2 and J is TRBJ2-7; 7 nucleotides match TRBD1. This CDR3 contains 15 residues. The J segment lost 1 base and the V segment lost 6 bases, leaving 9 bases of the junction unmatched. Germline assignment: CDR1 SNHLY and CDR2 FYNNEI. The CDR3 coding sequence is TGTGCCAGCAGGCCCGGGCCGGGACAGTCCTACGAGCAGTACTTC. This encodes CASRPGPGQSYEQYF.

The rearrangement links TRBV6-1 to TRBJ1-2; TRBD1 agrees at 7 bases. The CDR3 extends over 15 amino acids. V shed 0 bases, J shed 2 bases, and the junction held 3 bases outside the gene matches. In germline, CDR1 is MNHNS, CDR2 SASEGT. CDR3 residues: CASSEAGQRNYGYTF. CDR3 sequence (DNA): TGTGCCAGCAGTGAAGCGGGACAGAGGAACTATGGCTACACCTTC.

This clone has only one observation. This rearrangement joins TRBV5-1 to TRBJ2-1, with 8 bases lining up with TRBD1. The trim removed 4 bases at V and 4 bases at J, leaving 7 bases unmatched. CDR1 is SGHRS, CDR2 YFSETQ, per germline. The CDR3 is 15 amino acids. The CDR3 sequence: CASSVQGGTYNEQFF. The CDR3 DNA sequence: TGCGCCAGCAGCGTACAGGGGGGTACGTACAATGAGCAGTTCTTC. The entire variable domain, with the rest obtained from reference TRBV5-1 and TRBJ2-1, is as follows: KAGVTQTPRYLIKTRGQQVTLSCSPISGHRSVSWYQQTPGQGLQFLFEYFSETQRNKGNFPGRFSGRQFSNSRSEMNVSTLELGDSALYLCASSVQGGTYNEQFFGPGTRLTVL.